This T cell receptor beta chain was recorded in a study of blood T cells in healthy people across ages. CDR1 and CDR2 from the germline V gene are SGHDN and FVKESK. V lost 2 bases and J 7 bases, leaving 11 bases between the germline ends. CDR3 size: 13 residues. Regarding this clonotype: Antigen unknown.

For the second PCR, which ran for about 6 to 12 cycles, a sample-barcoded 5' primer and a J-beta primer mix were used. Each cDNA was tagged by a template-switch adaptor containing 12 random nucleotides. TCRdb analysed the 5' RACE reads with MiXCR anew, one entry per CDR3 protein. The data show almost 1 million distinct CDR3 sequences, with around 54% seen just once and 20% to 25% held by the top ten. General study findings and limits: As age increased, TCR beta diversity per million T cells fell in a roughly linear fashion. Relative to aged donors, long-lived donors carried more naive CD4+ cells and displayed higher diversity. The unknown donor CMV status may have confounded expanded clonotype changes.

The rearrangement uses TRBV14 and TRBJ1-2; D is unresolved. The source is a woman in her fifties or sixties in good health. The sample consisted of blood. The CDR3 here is CASSQFGRSGYTF. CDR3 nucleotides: TGTGCCAGCAGCCAATTCGGCAGGTCTGGCTACACCTTC. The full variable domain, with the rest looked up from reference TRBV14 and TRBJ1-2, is EAGVTQFPSHSVIEKGQTVTLRCDPISGHDNLYWYRRVMGKEIKFLLHFVKESKQDESGMPNNRFLAERTGGTYSTLKVQPAELEDSGVYFCASSQFGRSGYTFGSGTRLTVV.